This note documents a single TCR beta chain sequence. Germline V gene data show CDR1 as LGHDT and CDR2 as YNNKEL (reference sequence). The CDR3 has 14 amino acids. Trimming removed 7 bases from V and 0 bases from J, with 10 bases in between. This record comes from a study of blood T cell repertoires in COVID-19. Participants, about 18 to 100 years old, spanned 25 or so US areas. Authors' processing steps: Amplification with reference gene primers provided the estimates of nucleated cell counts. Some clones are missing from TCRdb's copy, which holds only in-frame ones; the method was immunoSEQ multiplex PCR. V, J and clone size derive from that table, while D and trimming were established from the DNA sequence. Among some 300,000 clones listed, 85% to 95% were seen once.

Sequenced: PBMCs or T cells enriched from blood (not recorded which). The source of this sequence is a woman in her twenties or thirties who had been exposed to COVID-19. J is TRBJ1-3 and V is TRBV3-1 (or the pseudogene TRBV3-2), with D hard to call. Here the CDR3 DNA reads TGTGCCAGCACTCCGAGTAACTCTGGAAACACCATATATTTT. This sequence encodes CASTPSNSGNTIYF.